Here is one T cell receptor beta chain with its context. The sample belongs to a study of blood T cell repertoires in COVID-19. The wider study: COVID-19 samples, acute and convalescent, were from the United States, Italy and Spain. Nucleic acid was either cDNA or gDNA, and it came from T cells, B-cell-depleted T cells, or PBMCs.

In the original analysis: Estimated nucleated cell counts came from reference gene primer amplification. Profiling relied on immunoSEQ multiplex PCR, and the TCRdb table lists in-frame clones only, not all of them. V, J and clone size were drawn from that table, and D and trimming were deduced from the DNA. The repertoire consists of approximately 350,000 clones, with 70% to 90% occurring once and the leading ten covering roughly 1.2%. The sample comprised peripheral blood. The TCR comes from a man aged 35 to 55 with acute or convalescent COVID-19.

CDR3 residues: CASSERWTVSGNTIYF. For the CDR3, the DNA is TGTGCCAGCAGCGAACGATGGACAGTCTCTGGAAACACCATATATTTT. The V and J genes are TRBV7-8 and TRBJ1-3, with D possibly being TRBD1 (6 bases). This CDR3 is built from 16 residues. In germline, CDR1 is SGHVS, CDR2 FQNEAQ. Trimming took 5 bases from V and 0 from J, leaving 14 bases between them. The complete variable domain, with remaining parts taken from reference TRBV7-8 and TRBJ1-3, reads GAGVSQSPRYKVAKRGQDVALRCDPISGHVSLFWYQQALGQGPEFLTYFQNEAQLDKSGLPSDRFFAERPEGSVSTLKIQRTQQEDSAVYLCASSERWTVSGNTIYFGEGSWLTVV.